This entry concerns a single T cell receptor (beta chain). These data are taken from a study of blood T cell repertoires in COVID-19. Study context: Cohort 3 donors were reported recovered after two negative PCRs, clearance, or symptom resolution.

Methods used by the authors: Researchers report that nucleated cell counts were estimated from reference gene primer amplification. TCRdb's copy holds only in-frame clones and misses some; the assay was immunoSEQ multiplex PCR. Clone size and the V and J calls come from that table; the DNA yielded D and trimming. Among hundreds of thousands of clones listed, 86% were seen once. The germline CDR1 and CDR2 sequences are GTSNPN and SVGIG (reference sequence). The V segment lost 1 base and the J segment 3 bases; nucleotides outside the gene matches: 1. This CDR3 has 14 amino acids. Participants spanned ages about 18 to 89 years and resided in 20 to 25 US areas. Cohort assignment relied on participant-reported clinical history.

This chain uses TRBV30 with TRBJ1-5; 9 bases align to TRBD1. What was sequenced was PBMCs or T cells enriched from blood (not recorded which). The TCR was taken from a woman in her forties or fifties in a cohort exposed to, infected with or recovered from COVID-19 (not recorded which). CDR3 loop: CAWSGTGDNQPQHF. The CDR3 DNA sequence: TGTGCCTGGAGTGGGACAGGGGACAATCAGCCCCAGCATTTT.